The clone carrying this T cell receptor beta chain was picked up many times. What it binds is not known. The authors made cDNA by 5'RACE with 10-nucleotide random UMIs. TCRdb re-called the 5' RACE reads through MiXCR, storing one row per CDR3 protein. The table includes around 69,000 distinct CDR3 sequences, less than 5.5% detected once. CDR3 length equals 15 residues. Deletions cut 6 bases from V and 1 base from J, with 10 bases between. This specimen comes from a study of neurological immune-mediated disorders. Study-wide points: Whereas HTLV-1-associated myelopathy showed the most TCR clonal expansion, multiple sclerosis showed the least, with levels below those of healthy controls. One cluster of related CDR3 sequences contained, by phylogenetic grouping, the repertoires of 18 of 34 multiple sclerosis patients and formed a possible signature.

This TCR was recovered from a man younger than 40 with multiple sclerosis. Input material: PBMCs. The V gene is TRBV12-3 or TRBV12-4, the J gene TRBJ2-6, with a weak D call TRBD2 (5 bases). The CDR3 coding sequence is TGTGCCAGCAGCACTAGGGTATCTGGGGCCAACGTCCTGACTTTC. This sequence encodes CASSTRVSGANVLTF.